Below, 21 T cell receptor beta chains from the same sample are listed, as sequenced in a study of blood T cell repertoires in COVID-19. Measured with immunoSEQ multiplex PCR; TCRdb has only the in-frame clones, and not every one. The repertoire includes 100,000 to 150,000 clones, 88% of them detected once, and about 7.3% sits in the top ten. Sequencing used peripheral blood. The receptor set was obtained from a man aged 45 to 65 with acute or convalescent COVID-19.

The rearrangement joins TRBV19 to TRBJ1-2; D is possibly TRBD1 (6 bases). V gave up 3 bases and J gave up 7 bases, with 12 bases separating them. The length of the CDR3 is 13 residues. CDR1 and CDR2 from the germline V gene are LNHDA and SQIVND (reference sequence). CDR3 coding DNA: TGTGCCAGTAGTATTGGGGGGGCGGCTGGCTACACCTTC. Translated, it gives CASSIGGAAGYTF.

V gene TRBV4-3 combines with J gene TRBJ2-1; possibly TRBD2 for D (6 bases). The CDR3 covers 16 residues. Germline loops: CDR1 LGHNA, CDR2 YSLEER. V shed 0 bases and J shed 2 bases, with 11 bases lying between them. CDR3 region: CASSQDLGLPYNEQFF. CDR3 nucleotide sequence: TGCGCCAGCAGCCAAGACCTGGGACTCCCCTACAATGAGCAGTTCTTC.

The V call is TRBV24-1, the J call TRBJ1-2; TRBD1 matches at 9 bases. V lost 2 bases, J lost 8 bases, and 5 bases stayed unmatched. Germline loops: CDR1 KGHDR, CDR2 SFDVKD. The CDR3 length is 14 residues. The CDR3 sequence: CATSDSGQGRGYTF. CDR3 nucleotide sequence: TGTGCCACCAGTGATTCGGGACAGGGTAGGGGCTACACCTTC.

The chain uses TRBV4-1 and TRBJ2-7, with 13 bases identical to TRBD2. The CDR3 spans 19 residues. CDR1 and CDR2 from the germline V gene are MGHRA and YSYEKL. The V gene end was trimmed by 3 bases and the J gene end by 0 bases; junction bases not matched to a gene: 11. CDR3 in amino acids: CASSHGLAGVVYGSYEQYF. In DNA form, the CDR3 reads TGCGCCAGCAGCCATGGACTAGCGGGAGTGGTGTATGGCTCCTACGAGCAGTACTTC.

This chain uses TRBV3-1 (or the pseudogene TRBV3-2) with TRBJ1-4; 7 positions agree with TRBD1. The V and J ends lost 0 bases and 4 bases, in that order; junction bases with no gene match: 11. Germline-derived CDR1 and CDR2 are LGHDT and YNNKEL (reference sequence). The CDR3 runs to 18 residues. The CDR3, as DNA: TGTGCCAGCAGCCAAGATTGGGGAGACAGGGATTTTAATGAAAAACTGTTTTTT. Translating it yields CASSQDWGDRDFNEKLFF.

The rearrangement links TRBV2 to TRBJ1-2; the D gene is possibly TRBD1 (5 bases). The CDR3 contains 15 residues. CDR1 and CDR2 (germline): SNHLY, FYNNEI. Trimming pared 7 bases from V and 2 bases from J, leaving 17 bases between. The CDR3 coding sequence is TGTGCCAGCACTCATGGGAGGACACAAAACTATGGCTACACCTTC. Amino acid sequence: CASTHGRTQNYGYTF. The full variable domain, its missing parts supplied by reference TRBV2 and TRBJ1-2, is EPEVTQTPSHQVTQMGQEVILRCVPISNHLYFYWYRQILGQKVEFLVSFYNNEISEKSEIFDDQFSVERPDGSNFTLKIRSTKLEDSAMYFCASTHGRTQNYGYTFGSGTRLTVV.

CDR3 sequence: CASSQAGETQYF. DNA of the CDR3: TGTGCCAGCAGCCAGGCCGGAGAGACCCAGTACTTC. The chain carries TRBV6-5 and TRBJ2-5; D gene uncertain. CDR3 length: 12 amino acids. Germline loops: CDR1 MNHEY, CDR2 SVGAGI. Trimming removed 6 bases from V and 4 bases from J, with 9 bases in between.

This sequence joins TRBV13 and TRBJ2-1; the match to TRBD2 covers 11 bases. V shed 5 bases and J 16 bases; nucleotides not matched to a gene: 13. This CDR3 region has 14 residues. Germline CDR1 reads PRHDT; CDR2 reads FYEKMQ (reference sequence). This CDR3 reads CASSPRTSGSHFFF. The CDR3 DNA sequence: TGTGCCAGCAGCCCCCGGACTAGCGGGTCTCATTTCTTCTTC.

In regard to this clone: Other nucleotide sequences in the sample specify the same CDR3. The chain joins TRBV5-1 to TRBJ1-1; 7 bases agree with TRBD1. The ends lost 0 bases at V and 5 bases at J; junction bases unmatched: 1. Germline V lookup: CDR1 SGHRS, CDR2 YFSETQ. The CDR3 is 13 residues long. The CDR3: CASSLEGATEAFF. In DNA form, the CDR3 reads TGCGCCAGCAGCTTGGAGGGGGCGACTGAAGCTTTCTTT.

The chain joins TRBV3-1 (or the pseudogene TRBV3-2) to TRBJ2-5; TRBD1 aligns across 8 bases. Trimming cost V 4 bases and J 2 bases; bases outside gene matches: 12. The germline V gene encodes CDR1 LGHDT and CDR2 YNNKEL (reference sequence). This CDR3 is 17 amino acids long. As DNA, the CDR3 is TGTGCCAGCAGCCCTCTTCCAGGGGGCAGCCCTCAAGAGACCCAGTACTTC. Protein sequence: CASSPLPGGSPQETQYF.

Comments on this clone: Other DNA sequences within the sample encode an identical CDR3. The rearrangement uses TRBV30 and TRBJ1-1, with D maybe TRBD1 (5 bases). This CDR3 is 11 amino acids long. V was pared by 5 bases and J by 1 base, with 5 bases between. CDR1 is GTSNPN and CDR2 is SVGIG in the germline V gene (reference sequence). This chain's CDR3 is CAWGQNTEAFF. CDR3 bases: TGTGCCTGGGGACAGAACACTGAAGCTTTCTTT. The full variable domain, completed using reference TRBV30 and TRBJ1-1, is SQTIHQWPATLVQPVGSPLSLECTVEGTSNPNLYWYRQAAGRGLQLLFYSVGIGQISSEVPQNLSASRPQDRQFILSSKKLLLSDSGFYLCAWGQNTEAFFGQGTRLTVV.

The chain joins TRBV19 to TRBJ1-1, with unresolved D. Germline CDR1 is LNHDA and CDR2 is SQIVND (reference sequence). This CDR3 comprises 15 residues. V was clipped by 5 bases and J by 1 base, with 14 bases between them. CDR3 bases: TGTGCCAGTAGTCCTAGATCCAATGGGAACACTGAAGCTTTCTTT. Its protein product is CASSPRSNGNTEAFF.

The chain links TRBV7-9 to TRBJ1-3; 7 nucleotides align to TRBD1. The CDR3 extends over 14 amino acids. In germline, CDR1 is SEHNR, CDR2 FQNEAQ (reference sequence). V gave up 4 bases and J gave up 4 bases; unmatched junction bases: 4. The CDR3 loop reads CASSSDRVGNTIYF. The CDR3 DNA reads as TGTGCCAGCAGCTCTGACAGGGTCGGAAACACCATATATTTT.

This chain joins TRBV30 and TRBJ2-7; 9 bases line up with TRBD2. This CDR3 is built from 17 residues. Germline trimming cut 0 bases from V and 1 base from J; bases unmatched to any gene: 10. The germline V gene has CDR1 GTSNPN and CDR2 SVGIG (reference sequence). The CDR3 here is CAWSVFLAGLHSYEQYF. CDR3 DNA sequence: TGTGCCTGGAGTGTTTTCCTAGCGGGACTTCATTCCTACGAGCAGTACTTC. Full variable domain (remainder filled in from reference TRBV30 and TRBJ2-7): SQTIHQWPATLVQPVGSPLSLECTVEGTSNPNLYWYRQAAGRGLQLLFYSVGIGQISSEVPQNLSASRPQDRQFILSSKKLLLSDSGFYLCAWSVFLAGLHSYEQYFGPGTRLTVT.

The chain is built from TRBV4-2 and TRBJ2-3; the match to TRBD2 covers 13 bases. V lost 4 bases and J lost 3; bases outside the gene matches: 4. Germline CDR1 is LGHNA and CDR2 is YNFKEQ. This CDR3 has 16 residues. CDR3 sequence (DNA): TGTGCCAGCAGCCCTAGGACTAGCGGGGGAACAGATACGCAGTATTTT. It is translated as CASSPRTSGGTDTQYF.

The rearrangement uses TRBV27 and TRBJ1-6; 7 bases agree with TRBD1. This CDR3 has 17 amino acids. Germline CDR1 is MNHEY and CDR2 is SMNVEV (reference sequence). Trimming removed 2 bases from V and 5 bases from J; junction bases left unmatched: 9. The CDR3 bases are TGTGCCAGCAGTTTAAATCGACAGGGCGCTAATAATTCACCCCTCCACTTT. Protein product: CASSLNRQGANNSPLHF.

The table lists this clone with a few counts. This chain uses TRBV3-1 (or the pseudogene TRBV3-2) with TRBJ2-3, with 15 bases matching TRBD2. Germline-derived CDR1 and CDR2 are LGHDT and YNNKEL (reference sequence). The CDR3 totals 18 residues. With V trimmed by 1 base and J by 4 bases, 6 bases remained unmatched. The CDR3 nucleotides read TGTGCCAGCAGCCAAGGGACTAGCGGGAGGGCCGGGGCAGATACGCAGTATTTT. Amino acids: CASSQGTSGRAGADTQYF.

The rearrangement joins TRBV30 to TRBJ2-5; TRBD2 might be the D (7 bases). V dropped 0 bases and J dropped 5 bases, with 13 bases sitting between them. The germline V gene encodes CDR1 GTSNPN and CDR2 SVGIG (reference sequence). The CDR3 consists of 14 residues. The CDR3 sequence is CAWSVSRGAETQYF. As DNA, the CDR3 is TGTGCCTGGAGTGTAAGCCGGGGGGCGGAGACCCAGTACTTC.

The chain links TRBV19 to TRBJ2-1; 8 nucleotides match TRBD1. V was pared by 5 bases and J by 4 bases, with 10 bases of the junction left unmatched. Germline values: CDR1 LNHDA, CDR2 SQIVND (reference sequence). The CDR3 consists of 16 residues. The CDR3 region is CASSHSSGQVYNEQFF. The CDR3 coding sequence is TGTGCCAGTAGTCATTCCTCGGGACAGGTATACAATGAGCAGTTCTTC.

The V call is TRBV12-3 or TRBV12-4, the J call TRBJ1-2; D is uncertain. The CDR3 is made up of 10 amino acids. The V gene lost 10 bases and the J gene lost 7 bases, with 10 bases spanning the gap. CDR3 residues: CAMRSCGYTF. The CDR3 DNA is TGTGCCATGAGGTCGTGTGGCTACACCTTC.

About this clone: The same CDR3 also results from other DNA sequences found in this sample. V gene TRBV5-4 combines with J gene TRBJ1-3; the D gene is possibly TRBD1 (6 bases). CDR1 is SGHNT and CDR2 is YYREEE in the germline V gene (reference sequence). V was cut by 4 bases and J by 0 bases, with 14 bases left in between. The CDR3 runs to 16 residues. The CDR3 nucleotides are TGTGCCAGCAGCCTTGCGACAGGCGCCTCTGGAAACACCATATATTTT. This sequence encodes CASSLATGASGNTIYF.